The 3 T cell receptor beta chains below come from one sample, sequenced in a study of cytomegalovirus exposure and HLA in healthy donors. TCRdb's table, derived via immunoSEQ multiplex PCR, lists solely in-frame clones and lacks some. This sample has under 150,000 clones; around nine tenths occur once, and the top ten carry around 10%. What was sequenced was PBMCs. Receptors originate from a man aged 18 to 29 in good health and CMV-seropositive.

This chain uses TRBV5-4 with TRBJ1-4; 7 bases line up with TRBD1. Germline values: CDR1 SGHNT, CDR2 YYREEE (reference sequence). J was trimmed by 7 bases and V by 4 bases; bases with no gene match: 7. The CDR3 is 14 residues long. The CDR3 loop is CASSVDRAGEKLFF. The DNA for the CDR3 is TGTGCCAGCAGCGTTGACAGGGCGGGTGAAAAACTGTTTTTT.

This rearrangement joins TRBV28 to TRBJ1-2; D call uncertain. This CDR3 is built from 13 residues. Germline V lookup: CDR1 MDHEN, CDR2 SYDVKM. The germline V and J ends were trimmed by 9 bases and 4 bases, with 15 bases remaining between them. DNA for the CDR3: TGTGCCAGTCGAGTTCCGGCGGTCTATGGCTACACCTTC. Amino acid sequence: CASRVPAVYGYTF.

The V gene is TRBV5-6, the J gene TRBJ1-2; D may be TRBD1 (5 bases). The CDR3 runs to 18 residues. The V end was cut by 1 base, the J end by 0 bases, with 19 bases between. Germline V lookup: CDR1 SGHDT, CDR2 YYEEEE. The chain's CDR3 is CASSLSRLLDTTNYGYTF. The CDR3 nucleotides are TGTGCCAGCAGCTTGTCAAGATTATTGGACACTACTAACTATGGCTACACCTTC.